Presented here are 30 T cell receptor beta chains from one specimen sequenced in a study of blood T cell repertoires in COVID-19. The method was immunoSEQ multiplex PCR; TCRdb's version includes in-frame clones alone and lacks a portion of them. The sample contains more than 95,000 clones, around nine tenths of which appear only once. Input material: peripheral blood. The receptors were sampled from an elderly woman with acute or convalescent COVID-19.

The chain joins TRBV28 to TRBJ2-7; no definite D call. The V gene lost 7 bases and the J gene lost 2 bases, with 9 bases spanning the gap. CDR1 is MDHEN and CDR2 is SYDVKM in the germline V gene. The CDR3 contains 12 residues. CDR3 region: CASTSEAYEQYF. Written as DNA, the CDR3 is TGTGCCAGCACCTCAGAGGCCTACGAGCAGTACTTC.

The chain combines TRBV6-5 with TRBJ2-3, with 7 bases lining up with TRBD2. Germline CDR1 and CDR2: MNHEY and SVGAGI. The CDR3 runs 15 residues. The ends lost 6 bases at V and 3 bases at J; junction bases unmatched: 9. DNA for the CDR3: TGTGCCAGCAGCCGACTGGGAGGGGCGACAGATACGCAGTATTTT. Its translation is CASSRLGGATDTQYF.

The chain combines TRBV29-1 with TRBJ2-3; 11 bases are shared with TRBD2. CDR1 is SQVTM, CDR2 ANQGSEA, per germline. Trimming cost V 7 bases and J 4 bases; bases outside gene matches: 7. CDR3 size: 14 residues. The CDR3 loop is CSASGTSGPDTQYF. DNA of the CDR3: TGCAGCGCCTCCGGGACTAGCGGACCAGATACGCAGTATTTT.

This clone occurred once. CDR3 amino acids: CASSLVASGSYEQYF. The CDR3 nucleotides read TGTGCCAGCAGCTTAGTGGCTAGCGGGAGTTACGAGCAGTACTTC. The V call is TRBV7-2, the J call TRBJ2-7, with TRBD2 matching over 10 bases. This CDR3 comprises 15 residues. Looked up from germline, CDR1 is SGHTA and CDR2 is FQGNSA. V trimming: 1 base; J trimming: 4 bases; junction bases outside the gene matches: 4.

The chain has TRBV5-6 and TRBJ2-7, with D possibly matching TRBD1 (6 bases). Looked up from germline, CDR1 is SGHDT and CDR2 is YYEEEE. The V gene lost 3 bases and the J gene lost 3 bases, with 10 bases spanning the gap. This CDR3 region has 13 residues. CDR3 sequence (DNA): TGTGCCAGCAGCTCTGACAGGAACTACGAGCAGTACTTC. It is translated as CASSSDRNYEQYF.

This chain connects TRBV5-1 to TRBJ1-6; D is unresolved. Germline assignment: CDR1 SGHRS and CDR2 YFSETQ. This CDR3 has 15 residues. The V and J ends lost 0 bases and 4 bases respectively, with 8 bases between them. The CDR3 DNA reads TGCGCCAGCAGCTTGGCCTACAGTTATAATTCACCCCTCCACTTT. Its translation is CASSLAYSYNSPLHF.

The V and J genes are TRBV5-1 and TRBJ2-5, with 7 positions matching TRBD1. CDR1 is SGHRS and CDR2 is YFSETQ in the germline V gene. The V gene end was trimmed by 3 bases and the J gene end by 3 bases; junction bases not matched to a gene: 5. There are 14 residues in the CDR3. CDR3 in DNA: TGCGCCAGCAGCTCGGCTACAGGGGAAGAGACCCAGTACTTC. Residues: CASSSATGEETQYF.

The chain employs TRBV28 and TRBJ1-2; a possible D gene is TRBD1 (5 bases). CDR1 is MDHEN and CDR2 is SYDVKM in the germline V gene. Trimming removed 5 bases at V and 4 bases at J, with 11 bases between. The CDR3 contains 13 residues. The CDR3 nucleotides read TGTGCCAGCAGTGACAGCCTTTCCTATGGCTACACCTTC. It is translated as CASSDSLSYGYTF.

The DNA for the CDR3 is TGTGCCAGCAGCGTAAGCGGGGGGGCAGAGGAGCAGTACTTC. Translation: CASSVSGGAEEQYF. This chain joins TRBV9 and TRBJ2-7; 10 bases agree with TRBD2. The germline V gene encodes CDR1 SGDLS and CDR2 YYNGEE. V lost 1 base to trimming and J lost 7 bases; unmatched junction nucleotides: 5. The CDR3 loop spans 14 amino acids.

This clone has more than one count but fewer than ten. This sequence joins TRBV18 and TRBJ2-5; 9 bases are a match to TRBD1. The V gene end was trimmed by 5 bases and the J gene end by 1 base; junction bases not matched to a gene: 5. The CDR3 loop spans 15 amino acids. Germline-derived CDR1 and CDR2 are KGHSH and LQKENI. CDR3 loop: CASSEQGALQETQYF. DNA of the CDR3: TGTGCCAGCTCAGAACAGGGGGCCCTCCAAGAGACCCAGTACTTC.

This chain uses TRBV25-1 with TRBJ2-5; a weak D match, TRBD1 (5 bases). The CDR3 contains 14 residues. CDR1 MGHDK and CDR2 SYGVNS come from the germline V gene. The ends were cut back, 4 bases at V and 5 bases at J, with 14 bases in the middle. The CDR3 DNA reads TGTGCCAGCAGTGGGGGCAGGGTGGGGGAGACCCAGTACTTC. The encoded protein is CASSGGRVGETQYF.

The CDR3 bases are TGTGCCACTCAGGGGGCTGGGGCCAACGTCCTGACTTTC. Translated, it gives CATQGAGANVLTF. This chain connects TRBV6-6 to TRBJ2-6, with 7 bases lining up with TRBD1. The CDR3 covers 13 residues. V was clipped by 10 bases and J by 2 bases; unmatched bases: 2. Germline CDR1 is MNHNY and CDR2 is SVGAGI (reference sequence).

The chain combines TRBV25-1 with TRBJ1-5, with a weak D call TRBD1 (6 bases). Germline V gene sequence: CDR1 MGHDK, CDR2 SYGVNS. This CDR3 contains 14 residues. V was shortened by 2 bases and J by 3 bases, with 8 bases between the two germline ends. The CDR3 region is CASSERDNNQPQHF. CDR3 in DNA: TGTGCCAGCAGTGAAAGGGACAACAATCAGCCCCAGCATTTT.

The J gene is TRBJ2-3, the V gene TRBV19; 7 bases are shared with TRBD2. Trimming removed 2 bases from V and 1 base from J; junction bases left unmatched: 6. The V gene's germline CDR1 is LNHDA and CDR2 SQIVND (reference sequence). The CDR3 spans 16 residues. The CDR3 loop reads CASSIRAGVGTDTQYF. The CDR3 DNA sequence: TGTGCCAGTAGTATACGCGCGGGAGTCGGCACAGATACGCAGTATTTT.

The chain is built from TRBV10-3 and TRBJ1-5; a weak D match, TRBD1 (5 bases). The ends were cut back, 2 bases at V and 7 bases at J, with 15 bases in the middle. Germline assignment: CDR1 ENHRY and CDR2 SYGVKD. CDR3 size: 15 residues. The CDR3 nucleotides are TGTGCCATCAGTGAGGGCACAGGCGACGGGCAGCCCCAGCATTTT. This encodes CAISEGTGDGQPQHF.

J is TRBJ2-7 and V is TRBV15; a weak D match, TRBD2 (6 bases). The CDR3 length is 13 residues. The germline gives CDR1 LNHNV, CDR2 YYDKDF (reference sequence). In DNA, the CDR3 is TGTGCTCCAATTGGGGAGGTAATCTACGAGCAGTACTTC. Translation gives CAPIGEVIYEQYF.

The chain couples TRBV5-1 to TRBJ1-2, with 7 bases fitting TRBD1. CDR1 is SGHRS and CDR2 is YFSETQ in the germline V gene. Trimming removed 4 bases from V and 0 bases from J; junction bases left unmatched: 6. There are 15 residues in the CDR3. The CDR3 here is CASSSRQGANYGYTF. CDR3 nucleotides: TGCGCCAGCAGCAGTCGACAGGGCGCTAACTATGGCTACACCTTC.

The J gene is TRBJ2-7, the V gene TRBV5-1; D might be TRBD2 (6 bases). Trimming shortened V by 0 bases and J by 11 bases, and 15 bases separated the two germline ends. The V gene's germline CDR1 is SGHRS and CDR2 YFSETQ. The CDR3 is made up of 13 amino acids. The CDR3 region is CASSLGPGELKYF. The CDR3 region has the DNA TGCGCCAGCAGCTTGGGGCCGGGAGAACTAAAGTACTTC. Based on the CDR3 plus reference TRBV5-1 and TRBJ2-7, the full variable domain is KAGVTQTPRYLIKTRGQQVTLSCSPISGHRSVSWYQQTPGQGLQFLFEYFSETQRNKGNFPGRFSGRQFSNSRSEMNVSTLELGDSALYLCASSLGPGELKYFGPGTRLTVT.

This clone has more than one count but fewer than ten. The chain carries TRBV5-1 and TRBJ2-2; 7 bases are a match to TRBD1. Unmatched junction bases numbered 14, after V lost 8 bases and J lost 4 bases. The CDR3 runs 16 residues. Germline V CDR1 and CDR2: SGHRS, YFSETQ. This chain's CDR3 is CASSVDRAYGTGELFF. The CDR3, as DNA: TGCGCCAGTTCGGTCGACAGGGCCTATGGCACCGGGGAGCTGTTTTTT.

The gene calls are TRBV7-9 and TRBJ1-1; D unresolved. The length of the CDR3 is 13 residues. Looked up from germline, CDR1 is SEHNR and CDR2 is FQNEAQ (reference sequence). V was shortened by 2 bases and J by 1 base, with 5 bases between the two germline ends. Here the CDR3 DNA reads TGTGCCAGCAGCTTACGGGAGAACACTGAAGCTTTCTTT. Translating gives CASSLRENTEAFF.

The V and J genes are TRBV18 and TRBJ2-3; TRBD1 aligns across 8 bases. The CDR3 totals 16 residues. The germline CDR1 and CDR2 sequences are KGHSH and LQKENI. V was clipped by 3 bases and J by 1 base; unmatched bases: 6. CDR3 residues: CASSPGQGGGTDTQYF. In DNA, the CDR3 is TGTGCCAGCTCACCCGGACAGGGCGGGGGCACAGATACGCAGTATTTT.

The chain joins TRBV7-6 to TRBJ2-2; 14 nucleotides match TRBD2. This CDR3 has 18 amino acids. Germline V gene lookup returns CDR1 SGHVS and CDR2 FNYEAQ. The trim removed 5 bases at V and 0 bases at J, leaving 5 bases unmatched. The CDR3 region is CASSPGLAGGSNTGELFF. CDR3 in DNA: TGTGCCAGCAGCCCAGGACTAGCGGGGGGATCGAACACCGGGGAGCTGTTTTTT.

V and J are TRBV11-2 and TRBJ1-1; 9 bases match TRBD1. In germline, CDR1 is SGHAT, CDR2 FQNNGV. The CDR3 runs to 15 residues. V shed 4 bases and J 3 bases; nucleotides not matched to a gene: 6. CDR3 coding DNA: TGTGCCAGCAGCTCCCCGGGACAGGGCGACACTGAAGCTTTCTTT. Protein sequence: CASSSPGQGDTEAFF.

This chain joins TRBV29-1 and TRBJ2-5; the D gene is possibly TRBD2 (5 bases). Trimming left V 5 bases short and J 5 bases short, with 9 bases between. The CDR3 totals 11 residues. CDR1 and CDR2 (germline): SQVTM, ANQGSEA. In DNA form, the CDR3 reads TGCAGCGTTCGGGAATCTGAGACCCAGTACTTC. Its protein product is CSVRESETQYF.

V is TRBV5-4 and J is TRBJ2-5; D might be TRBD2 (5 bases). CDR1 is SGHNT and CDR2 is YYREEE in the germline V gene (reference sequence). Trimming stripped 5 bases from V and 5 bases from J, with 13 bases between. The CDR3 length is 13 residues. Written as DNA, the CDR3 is TGTGCCAGCAGACATCCCTCGGGGGAGACCCAGTACTTC. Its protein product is CASRHPSGETQYF.

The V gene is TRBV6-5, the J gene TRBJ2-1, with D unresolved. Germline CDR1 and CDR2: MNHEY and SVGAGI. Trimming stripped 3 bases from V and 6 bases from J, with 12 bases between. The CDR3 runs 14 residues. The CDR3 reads CASSYSEFRNEQFF. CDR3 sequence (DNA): TGTGCCAGCAGTTATTCAGAATTCCGCAATGAGCAGTTCTTC.

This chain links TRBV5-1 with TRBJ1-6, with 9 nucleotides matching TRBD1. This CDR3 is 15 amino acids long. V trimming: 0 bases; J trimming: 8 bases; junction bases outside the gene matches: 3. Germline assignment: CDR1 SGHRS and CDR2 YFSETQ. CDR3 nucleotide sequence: TGCGCCAGCAGCTTGGGAGGACAGGGGTATTCACCCCTCCACTTT. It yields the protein CASSLGGQGYSPLHF.

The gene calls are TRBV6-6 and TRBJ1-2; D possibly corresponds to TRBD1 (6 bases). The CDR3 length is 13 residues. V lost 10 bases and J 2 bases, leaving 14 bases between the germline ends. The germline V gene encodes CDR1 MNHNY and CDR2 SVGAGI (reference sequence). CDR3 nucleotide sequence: TGTGCCACCGAGAACAGGGAAAACTATGGCTACACCTTC. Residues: CATENRENYGYTF.

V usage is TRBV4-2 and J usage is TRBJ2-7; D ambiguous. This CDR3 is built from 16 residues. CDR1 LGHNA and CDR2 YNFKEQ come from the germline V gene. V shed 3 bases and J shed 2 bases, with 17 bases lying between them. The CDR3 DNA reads TGTGCCAGCAGCCAGTCCCTAGTAACCCTCGCCTACGAGCAGTACTTC. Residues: CASSQSLVTLAYEQYF.

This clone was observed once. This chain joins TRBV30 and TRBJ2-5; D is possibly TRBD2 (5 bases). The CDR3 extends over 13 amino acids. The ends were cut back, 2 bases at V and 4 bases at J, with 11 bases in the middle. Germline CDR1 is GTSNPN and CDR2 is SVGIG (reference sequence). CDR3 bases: TGTGCCTGGAGTCAAAGGGCGGGAGAGACCCAGTACTTC. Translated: CAWSQRAGETQYF.